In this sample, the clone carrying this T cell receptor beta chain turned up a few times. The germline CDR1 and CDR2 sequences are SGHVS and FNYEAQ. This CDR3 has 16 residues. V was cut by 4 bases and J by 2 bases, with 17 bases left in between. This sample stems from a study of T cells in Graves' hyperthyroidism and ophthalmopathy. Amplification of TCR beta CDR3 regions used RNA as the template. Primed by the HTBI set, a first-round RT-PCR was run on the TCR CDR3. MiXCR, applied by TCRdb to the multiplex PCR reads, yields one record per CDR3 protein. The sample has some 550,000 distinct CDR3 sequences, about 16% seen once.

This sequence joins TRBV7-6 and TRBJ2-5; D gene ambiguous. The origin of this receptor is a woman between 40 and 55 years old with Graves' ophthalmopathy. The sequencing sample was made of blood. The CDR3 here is CASSSLALAGQETQYF. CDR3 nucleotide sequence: TGTGCCAGCAGCTCCCTCGCTCTGGCCGGACAAGAGACCCAGTACTTC.